These 3 T cell receptor beta chains originate from one sample sequenced in a study of blood T cells in healthy people across ages. Then a second PCR, running about 7 to 11 cycles, was carried out with a sample-barcoded 5' primer and a J-beta primer mix. TCRdb analysed the 5' RACE reads with MiXCR anew, one entry per CDR3 protein. The sample lists hundreds of thousands of distinct CDR3 sequences; around 43% were seen once. The sample taken for sequencing was blood. The receptor set was obtained from a man aged 55 to 70 in good health.

This clonotype has just one count. The chain combines TRBV10-3 with TRBJ2-3, with D perhaps given as TRBD1 or TRBD2 (6 bases each). CDR3 length: 16 amino acids. CDR1 is ENHRY, CDR2 SYGVKD, per germline. The V end was cut by 5 bases, the J end by 7 bases, with 22 bases between. The CDR3: CAISFFGGGAAYTQYF. CDR3 nucleotides: TGTGCCATCAGTTTTTTTGGGGGCGGGGCCGCGTATACGCAGTATTTT.

The CDR3 bases are TGTGCCAGCAGTTCAAACCCCGTGGTAGCCAGTCAAGAGACCCAGTACTTC. The encoded protein is CASSSNPVVASQETQYF. The chain employs TRBV6-2 or TRBV6-3 and TRBJ2-5; unclear D gene. The germline V and J ends were trimmed by 4 bases and 2 bases, with 20 bases remaining between them. Per the germline V gene, CDR1 is MNHEY and CDR2 is SVGEGT. This CDR3 comprises 17 residues.

The chain is built from TRBV9 and TRBJ1-4; no definite D call. This CDR3 region has 13 residues. Germline V CDR1 and CDR2: SGDLS, YYNGEE. V lost 0 bases and J lost 7, with 7 bases in between. CDR3 nucleotides: TGTGCCAGCAGCGTAGAGCGTGGTGAAAAACTGTTTTTT. Translating gives CASSVERGEKLFF.